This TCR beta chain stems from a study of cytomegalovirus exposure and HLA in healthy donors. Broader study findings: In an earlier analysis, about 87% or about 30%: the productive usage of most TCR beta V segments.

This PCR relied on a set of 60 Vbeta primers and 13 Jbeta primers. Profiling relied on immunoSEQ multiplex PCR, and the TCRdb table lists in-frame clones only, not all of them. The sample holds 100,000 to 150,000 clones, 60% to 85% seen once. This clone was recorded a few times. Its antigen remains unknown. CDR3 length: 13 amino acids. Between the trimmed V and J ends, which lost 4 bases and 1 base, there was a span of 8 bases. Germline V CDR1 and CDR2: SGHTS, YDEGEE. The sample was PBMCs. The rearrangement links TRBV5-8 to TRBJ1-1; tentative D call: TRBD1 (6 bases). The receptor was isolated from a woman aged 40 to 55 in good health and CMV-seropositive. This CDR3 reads CASSPGQNTEAFF. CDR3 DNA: TGTGCCAGCAGCCCGGGACAGAACACTGAAGCTTTCTTT.